The entry below describes one TCR beta chain. The entry originates in a study of Graves' ophthalmopathy and Graves' hyperthyroidism. The CDR3 covers 15 residues. The germline V gene encodes CDR1 SNHLY and CDR2 FYNNEI. Trimming pared 6 bases from V and 2 bases from J, leaving 13 bases between. Investigators amplified TCR beta CDR3 regions from RNA transcripts. Investigators did first-round RT-PCR with HTBI primers, then second-round multiplex PCR. TCRdb called the multiplex PCR reads again in MiXCR, with one record for every CDR3 protein. The sample records roughly 700,000 distinct CDR3 sequences, 35% to 50% being singletons.

Sequencing input: peripheral blood. This chain uses TRBV2 with TRBJ1-4; tentatively, D is TRBD1 (6 bases). The clonotype comes from an adult man with Graves' ophthalmopathy. The CDR3 sequence: CASSLWGQTNEKLFF. In DNA form, the CDR3 reads TGTGCCAGCAGCTTGTGGGGGCAGACTAATGAAAAACTGTTTTTT.